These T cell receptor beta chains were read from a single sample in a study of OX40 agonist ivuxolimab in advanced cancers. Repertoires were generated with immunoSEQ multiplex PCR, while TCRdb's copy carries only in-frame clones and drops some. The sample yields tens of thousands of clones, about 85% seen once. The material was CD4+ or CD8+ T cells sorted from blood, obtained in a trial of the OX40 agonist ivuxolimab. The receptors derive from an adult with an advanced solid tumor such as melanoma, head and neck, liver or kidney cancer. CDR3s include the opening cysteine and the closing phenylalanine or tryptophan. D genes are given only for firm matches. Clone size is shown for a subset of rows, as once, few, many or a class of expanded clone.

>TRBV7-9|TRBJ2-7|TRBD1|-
TGTGCCAGCAGCCCACGATCACGACAGGGGGTCGAGCAGTACTTC
CASSPRSRQGVEQYF
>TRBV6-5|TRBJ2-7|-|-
TGTGCCAGCACTACGGAGGGTTCGTCCTCCTACGAGCAGTACTTC
CASTTEGSSSYEQYF
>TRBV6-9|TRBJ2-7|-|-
TGTGCCAGCAGTCCGGACTTATACTCCTACGAGCAGTACTTC
CASSPDLYSYEQYF
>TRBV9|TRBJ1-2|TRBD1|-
TGTGCCAGCACGCTGGGACAGGGTCCTTATGGCTACACCTTC
CASTLGQGPYGYTF
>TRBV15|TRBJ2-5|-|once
TGTGCCACCAGCAGTGCGAGGGTTGAGACCCAGTACTTC
CATSSARVETQYF
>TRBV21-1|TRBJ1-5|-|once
TGTGCCAGCCGTAGGGGGGGACAGGGTGATCAGCCCCAGCATTTT
CASRRGGQGDQPQHF
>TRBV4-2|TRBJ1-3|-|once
TGTGCCAGCAGCCTATCCGCCCGGGGCTCTGGAAACACCATATATTTT
CASSLSARGSGNTIYF
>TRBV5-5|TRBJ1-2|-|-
TGTGCCAGCAGCTTGGGGGGTGAAGGCTATGGCTACACCTTC
CASSLGGEGYGYTF
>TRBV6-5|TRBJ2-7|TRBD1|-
TGTGCCAGCACTGAAGGGACAGTCGATTACGAGCAGTACTTC
CASTEGTVDYEQYF
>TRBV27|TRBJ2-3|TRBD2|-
TGTGCCAGCAGCCCGCGGGCGGGGGGGTTCACAGATACGCAGTATTTT
CASSPRAGGFTDTQYF
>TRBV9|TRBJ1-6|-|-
TGTGCCAGCAGCGTAGATGTAAACCCAAATTCACCCCTCCACTTT
CASSVDVNPNSPLHF
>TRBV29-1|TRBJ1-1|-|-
TGCAGCGTTGAAACCGACAGGAACACTGAAGCTTTCTTT
CSVETDRNTEAFF
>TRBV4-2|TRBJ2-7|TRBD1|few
TGTGCCAGCAGCCAAGATTTCATCACAGGGGACGAGCAGTACTTC
CASSQDFITGDEQYF